Following are 12 T cell receptor beta chains from one sample sequenced in a study of post-analysis software for immune sequencing data. Study conclusions and caveats: About 5 TRBV segments were more frequent in patients than controls; TRBV5-6, TRBV5-1 and TRBV20-1 belonged to this group.

These receptors' antigens are unknown. Incorporated into the TCR beta cDNA libraries were unique molecular identifiers, which served to reduce PCR and sequencing biases. TCRdb recomputed calls from the PCR reads with MiXCR, one row per CDR3 protein. The sample includes around 710,000 distinct CDR3 sequences, under 60% of them seen just once. Sequencing was performed on blood. These receptors originate from a girl between 5 and 17 years old with multiple sclerosis.

V gene TRBV5-6 combines with J gene TRBJ2-1; either TRBD1 or TRBD2 may fit D (5 bases each). V was trimmed by 6 bases and J by 9 bases, leaving 16 bases between them. The CDR3 runs to 13 residues. Germline V gene data show CDR1 as SGHDT and CDR2 as YYEEEE. The CDR3 loop is CASNSESGGEQFF. CDR3 nucleotides: TGTGCCAGCAATAGCGAGAGTGGGGGTGAGCAGTTCTTC.

The chain carries TRBV27 and TRBJ2-1, with D possibly matching TRBD2 (6 bases). V lost 2 bases to trimming and J lost 5 bases, with 10 bases between them. Per germline, CDR1 MNHEY and CDR2 SMNVEV (reference sequence). This CDR3 region has 14 residues. In DNA form, the CDR3 reads TGTGCCAGCAGTTTAGTGCGGGACGACAATGAGCAGTTCTTC. This codes for CASSLVRDDNEQFF.

This sequence joins TRBV10-3 and TRBJ2-7, with 10 nucleotides matching TRBD1. In germline, CDR1 is ENHRY, CDR2 SYGVKD. With 4 bases clipped from V and 7 bases from J, the junction kept 4 bases outside the gene matches. The CDR3 sequence is 13 residues long. CDR3 DNA sequence: TGTGCCATCAGTGGGGACAGGGGTGAAGAGCAGTACTTC. This encodes CAISGDRGEEQYF.

The rearrangement joins TRBV11-2 to TRBJ2-5, with D perhaps matching TRBD1 (6 bases). The V end was cut by 3 bases, the J end by 5 bases, with 10 bases between. Germline CDR1 and CDR2: SGHAT and FQNNGV. The CDR3 runs 13 residues. CDR3 bases: TGTGCCAGCAGCTTCTGGCAGGGGGAGACCCAGTACTTC. Its translation: CASSFWQGETQYF.

The V call is TRBV7-2, the J call TRBJ2-7; no clear D gene. The CDR3 sequence is 12 residues long. The V and J ends lost 4 bases and 7 bases respectively, with 11 bases between them. From germline, CDR1 is SGHTA and CDR2 FQGNSA. The CDR3 is CASSSTHNEQYF. The CDR3 coding sequence is TGTGCCAGCAGCTCGACTCACAATGAGCAGTACTTC. The entire variable domain, with the rest obtained from reference TRBV7-2 and TRBJ2-7, is as follows: GAGVSQSPSNKVTEKGKDVELRCDPISGHTALYWYRQSLGQGLEFLIYFQGNSAPDKSGLPSDRFSAERTGGSVSTLTIQRTQQEDSAVYLCASSSTHNEQYFGPGTRLTVT.

V usage is TRBV20-1 and J usage is TRBJ2-1; 9 bases align to TRBD2. In germline, CDR1 is DFQATT, CDR2 SNEGSKA (reference sequence). The CDR3 runs to 15 residues. V lost 0 bases to trimming and J lost 6 bases; unmatched junction nucleotides: 6. Here the CDR3 DNA reads TGCAGTGCTAGAGATTGGAGACTAGCGGTCAATGAGCAGTTCTTC. Encoded protein: CSARDWRLAVNEQFF.

The V call is TRBV11-2, the J call TRBJ2-1, with TRBD2 identical over 11 bases. Trimming removed 5 bases from V and 3 bases from J; junction bases left unmatched: 9. This CDR3 contains 17 residues. From germline, CDR1 is SGHAT and CDR2 FQNNGV. Here the CDR3 DNA reads TGTGCCAGCAGCCCACTAGCGGGAGATCCCTACTACAATGAGCAGTTCTTC. Residues: CASSPLAGDPYYNEQFF.

This rearrangement joins TRBV7-9 to TRBJ2-4, with 10 bases lining up with TRBD2. Gene TRBJ2-5 matches the end of the DNA better, so the J call may be wrong. CDR1 and CDR2 (germline): SEHNR, FQNEAQ (reference sequence). The CDR3 contains 16 residues. CDR3 in amino acids: CASSPRGVAGGETQYF. The CDR3 nucleotides are TGTGCCAGCAGCCCCCGAGGCGTAGCGGGAGGAGAGACCCAGTACTTC.

This clonotype turned up a few times. This chain connects TRBV20-1 to TRBJ2-1, with 10 bases aligning to TRBD2. Germline values: CDR1 DFQATT, CDR2 SNEGSKA (reference sequence). CDR3 length: 16 residues. V lost 2 bases, J lost 5 bases, and 9 bases stayed unmatched. In nucleotides, the CDR3 is TGCAGTGCTAGATCCCTTCTAGCGGGAGTCCACAATGAGCAGTTCTTC. This codes for CSARSLLAGVHNEQFF.

V and J are TRBV20-1 and TRBJ1-5; no clear D gene. Germline assignment: CDR1 DFQATT and CDR2 SNEGSKA (reference sequence). The CDR3 loop spans 15 amino acids. The V end lost 0 bases, the J end lost 0 bases, and 9 bases lay between the germline ends. The CDR3 reads CSARDTEDSNQPQHF. Written as DNA, the CDR3 is TGCAGTGCTAGAGACACGGAGGATAGCAATCAGCCCCAGCATTTT.

The CDR3 bases are TGCGCCAGCAGCCCGGGGACTAGCGGGAGCCAAGAGACCCAGTACTTC. Protein: CASSPGTSGSQETQYF. V gene TRBV5-1 combines with J gene TRBJ2-5, with 14 bases lining up with TRBD2. Germline V gene lookup returns CDR1 SGHRS and CDR2 YFSETQ. This CDR3 has 16 residues. V shed 4 bases and J 1 base; nucleotides not matched to a gene: 3.

This sequence joins TRBV30 and TRBJ1-2, with a weak D call TRBD1 (5 bases). The germline V gene encodes CDR1 GTSNPN and CDR2 SVGIG (reference sequence). The length of the CDR3 is 13 residues. Trimming stripped 4 bases from V and 2 bases from J, with 11 bases between. The CDR3 sequence: CAWIPSGNYGYTF. In DNA, the CDR3 is TGTGCCTGGATTCCCTCAGGGAACTATGGCTACACCTTC. Drawing the rest from reference TRBV30 and TRBJ1-2, the complete variable domain is SQTIHQWPATLVQPVGSPLSLECTVEGTSNPNLYWYRQAAGRGLQLLFYSVGIGQISSEVPQNLSASRPQDRQFILSSKKLLLSDSGFYLCAWIPSGNYGYTFGSGTRLTVV.